This entry concerns a single T cell receptor (beta chain). Its target is unknown. This CDR3 is 12 amino acids long. The germline V and J ends were trimmed by 4 bases and 5 bases, with 9 bases remaining between them. Germline lookup yields CDR1 LNHDA and CDR2 SQIVND (reference sequence). The sample originates from a study of cytomegalovirus exposure and HLA in healthy donors. General study points: Trimming of TCR beta V- and J-genes showed a link, identified in a later analysis, to a missense DCLRE1C variant. Judged likely to be a sequencing artifact was a cluster of highly shared sequence variants.

The study ran its PCR with 60 Vbeta and 13 Jbeta primers. Sequencing was performed with immunoSEQ multiplex PCR; in TCRdb, only in-frame clones are kept and a portion is missing. The sample lists under 200,000 clones, roughly 74% occurring once. The genes are TRBV19 and TRBJ2-7; no firm D call. The clonotype was recovered from a woman between 40 and 55 years old in good health and CMV-seropositive. The sequenced material came from PBMCs. In nucleotides, the CDR3 is TGTGCCAGTAGTACCCCTCACAACGAGCAGTACTTC. This translates into CASSTPHNEQYF.